This T cell receptor beta chain was documented in a study of shared clonotypes between healthy human individuals. Clones were sequenced by immunoSEQ multiplex PCR, and TCRdb holds only the in-frame ones, with some missing. The repertoire has some 2.3 million clones, 85% to 95% of them found once; the top ten carry 0.3% to 0.4%. V was pared by 3 bases and J by 1 base, with 6 bases between. CDR3 length: 14 amino acids. Germline V CDR1 and CDR2: MNHEY, SVGAGI. About this clone: Other DNA sequences in the same sample also yield this CDR3.

The chain is built from TRBV6-5 and TRBJ2-2; D is ambiguous. The sample comprised naive CD4+ T cells from PBMCs. Described subset: CD45RA+ positively selected. The receptor was isolated from a man aged 18 to 30 in good health. Some clones in this sample may be carry-over from other donors' samples. Here the CDR3 reads CASSYEVNTGELFF. The DNA for the CDR3 is TGTGCCAGCAGTTATGAAGTGAACACCGGGGAGCTGTTTTTT.